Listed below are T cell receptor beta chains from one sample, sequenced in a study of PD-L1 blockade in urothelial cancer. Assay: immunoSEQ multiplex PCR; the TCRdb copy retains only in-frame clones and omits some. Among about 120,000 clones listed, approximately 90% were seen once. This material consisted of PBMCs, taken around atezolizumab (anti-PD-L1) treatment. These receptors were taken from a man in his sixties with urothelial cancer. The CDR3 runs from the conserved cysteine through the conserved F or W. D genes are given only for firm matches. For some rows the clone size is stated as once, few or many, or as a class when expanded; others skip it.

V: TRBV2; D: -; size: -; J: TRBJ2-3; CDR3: CGGGGGSDTQYF; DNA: TGTGGCGGGGGCGGGGGTTCAGATACGCAGTATTTT
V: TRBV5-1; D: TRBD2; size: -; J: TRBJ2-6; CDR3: CASSPPASGAGANVLTF; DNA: TGCGCCAGCAGCCCTCCGGCGAGCGGGGCTGGGGCCAACGTCCTGACTTTC
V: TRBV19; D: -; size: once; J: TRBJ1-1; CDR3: CASSQTGRGTEAFF; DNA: TGTGCCAGTAGCCAAACAGGGAGGGGCACTGAAGCTTTCTTT
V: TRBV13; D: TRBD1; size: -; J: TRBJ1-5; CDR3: CASSPGQGAGQPQHF; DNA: TGTGCCAGCAGCCCGGGACAGGGGGCGGGTCAGCCCCAGCATTTT
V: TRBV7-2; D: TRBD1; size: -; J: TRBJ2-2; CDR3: CASSRTGMNTGELFF; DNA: TGTGCCAGCAGCAGGACAGGGATGAACACCGGGGAGCTGTTTTTT
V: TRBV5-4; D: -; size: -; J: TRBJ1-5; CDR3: CASSPEAGSNQPQHF; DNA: TGTGCCAGCAGCCCGGAGGCAGGTAGCAATCAGCCCCAGCATTTT
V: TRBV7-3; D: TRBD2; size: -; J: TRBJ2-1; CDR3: CASSISGGVSSYNEQFF; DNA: TGTGCCAGCAGCATTAGCGGGGGTGTTTCGTCCTACAATGAGCAGTTCTTC
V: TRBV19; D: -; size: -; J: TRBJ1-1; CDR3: CASSIALHGGNTEAFF; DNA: TGTGCCAGTAGTATTGCCCTACACGGCGGGAACACTGAAGCTTTCTTT
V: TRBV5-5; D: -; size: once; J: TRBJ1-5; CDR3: CASSYQDSNQPQHF; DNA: TGTGCCAGCAGCTATCAGGATTCCAATCAGCCCCAGCATTTT
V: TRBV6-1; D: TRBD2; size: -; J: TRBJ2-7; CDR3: CASSTMTSAVDEQYF; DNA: TGTGCCAGCAGCACCATGACTAGCGCAGTCGACGAGCAGTACTTC
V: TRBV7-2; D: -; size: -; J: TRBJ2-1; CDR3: CASSLVVGLIDEQFF; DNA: TGTGCCAGCAGCTTAGTAGTCGGACTCATCGATGAGCAGTTCTTC
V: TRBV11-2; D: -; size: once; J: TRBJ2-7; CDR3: CASSNYYEQYF; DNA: TGTGCCAGCAGCAATTACTACGAGCAGTACTTC
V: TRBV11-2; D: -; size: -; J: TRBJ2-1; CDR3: CASSLAREGEQFF; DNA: TGTGCCAGCAGCTTAGCCAGGGAAGGTGAGCAGTTCTTC
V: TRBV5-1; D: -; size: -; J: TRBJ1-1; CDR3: CASSLLVDSGTEAFF; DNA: TGCGCCAGCAGCTTGCTGGTGGACAGCGGCACTGAAGCTTTCTTT
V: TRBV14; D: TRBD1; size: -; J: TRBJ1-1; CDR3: CASSQDLRGEAFF; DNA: TGTGCCAGCAGCCAAGATCTCAGGGGGGAAGCTTTCTTT
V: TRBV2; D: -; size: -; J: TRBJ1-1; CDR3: CASRERGSFAEAFF; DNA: TGTGCCAGCAGAGAAAGGGGGTCTTTTGCTGAAGCTTTCTTT
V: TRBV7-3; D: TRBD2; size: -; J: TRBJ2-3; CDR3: CASSASGGLTTDTQYF; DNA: TGTGCCAGCAGCGCATCGGGGGGGCTGACCACAGATACGCAGTATTTT
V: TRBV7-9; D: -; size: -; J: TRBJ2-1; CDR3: CASSLELERNEQFF; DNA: TGTGCCAGCAGCTTAGAGCTAGAAAGGAATGAGCAGTTCTTC
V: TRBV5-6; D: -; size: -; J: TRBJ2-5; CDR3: CASSFSWGLQETQYF; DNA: TGTGCCAGCAGCTTTTCCTGGGGACTGCAAGAGACCCAGTACTTC
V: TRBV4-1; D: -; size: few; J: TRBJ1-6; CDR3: CASSQLTVSPLHF; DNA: TGCGCCAGCAGCCAGCTGACAGTTTCACCCCTCCACTTT
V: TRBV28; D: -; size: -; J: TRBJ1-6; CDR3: CASRYRGSYNSPLHF; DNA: TGTGCCAGCAGATATAGGGGCTCCTATAATTCACCCCTCCACTTT
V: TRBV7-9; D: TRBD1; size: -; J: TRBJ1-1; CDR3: CAIQGTGDLNTEAFF; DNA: TGTGCCATACAGGGGACAGGGGACTTGAACACTGAAGCTTTCTTT
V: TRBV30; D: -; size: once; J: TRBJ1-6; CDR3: CAWNYNYNSPLHF; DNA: TGTGCCTGGAATTACAACTATAATTCACCCCTCCACTTT
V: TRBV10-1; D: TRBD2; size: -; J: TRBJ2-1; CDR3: CASSESGTSGNYEQFF; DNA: TGCGCCAGCAGTGAGTCCGGGACTAGCGGGAACTATGAGCAGTTCTTC
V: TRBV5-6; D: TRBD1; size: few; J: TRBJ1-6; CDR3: CASSQRGLGNSPLHF; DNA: TGTGCCAGCAGCCAGAGGGGGCTCGGGAATTCACCCCTCCACTTT
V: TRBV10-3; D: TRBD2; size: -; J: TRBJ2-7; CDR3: CAISDSGTSGVYEQYF; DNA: TGTGCCATCAGTGATTCCGGGACTAGCGGCGTCTACGAGCAGTACTTC
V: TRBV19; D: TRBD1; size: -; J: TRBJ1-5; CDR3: CASGTTGAYNQPQHF; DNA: TGTGCCAGCGGTACTACAGGGGCCTATAATCAGCCCCAGCATTTT
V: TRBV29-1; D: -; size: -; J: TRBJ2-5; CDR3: CSVEFRDYPETQYF; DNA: TGCAGCGTTGAGTTCCGGGATTACCCCGAGACCCAGTACTTC
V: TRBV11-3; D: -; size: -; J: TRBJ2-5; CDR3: CASSLRDRETQYF; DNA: TGTGCCAGCAGCTTACGGGATCGCGAGACCCAGTACTTC
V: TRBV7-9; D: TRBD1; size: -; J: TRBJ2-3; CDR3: CASRVNPGTGSDTQYF; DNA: TGTGCCAGCAGAGTAAACCCCGGGACAGGGTCCGATACGCAGTATTTT
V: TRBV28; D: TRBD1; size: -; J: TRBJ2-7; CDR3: CASSLGGQGIYEQYF; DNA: TGTGCCAGCAGTTTAGGAGGACAGGGGATCTACGAGCAGTACTTC
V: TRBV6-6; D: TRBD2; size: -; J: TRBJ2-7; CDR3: CASSYSGGKGYEQYF; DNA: TGTGCCAGCAGTTACTCGGGGGGGAAGGGCTACGAGCAGTACTTC
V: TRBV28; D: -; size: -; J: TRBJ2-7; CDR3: CASRTGLYEQYF; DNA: TGTGCCAGCAGGACCGGACTTTACGAGCAGTACTTC
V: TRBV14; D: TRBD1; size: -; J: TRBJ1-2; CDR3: CASSPLGQGVLGPGYTF; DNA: TGTGCCAGCAGCCCGCTCGGACAGGGAGTTCTGGGTCCTGGCTACACCTTC
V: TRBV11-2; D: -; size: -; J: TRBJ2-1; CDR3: CASSLDWQNNEQFF; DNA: TGTGCCAGCAGCTTAGATTGGCAGAACAATGAGCAGTTCTTC